Listed below are T cell receptor beta chains from one sample, sequenced in a study of beta chain features in type 1 diabetes. Some clones are missing from TCRdb's copy, which holds only in-frame ones; the method was immunoSEQ multiplex PCR. The sample includes about 15,000 clones, approximately 70% seen only once; the top ten take 0.79%. Sequenced input: stem cell memory CD4+ T cells from blood. The receptor set was obtained from a young man with type 1 diabetes. Each CDR3 is given with its conserved first and last residue. The order of the fields is V gene, J gene, CDR3 protein.

TRBV7-9	TRBJ2-1	CASSRRTSANEQFF
TRBV5-1	TRBJ2-2	CASSAAPGAANTGELFF
TRBV7-9	TRBJ2-5	CASIPSPGETQYF
TRBV10-3	TRBJ2-1	CAISETVNEQFF
TRBV18	TRBJ2-5	CASSLEETQYF
TRBV4-3	TRBJ2-1	CASSQDHLVRQDEQFF
TRBV6-6	TRBJ2-1	CASSQAQGAREQFF
TRBV29-1	TRBJ2-3	CSVEGAGAAVDTQYF
TRBV4-3	TRBJ2-6	CASSQDAGGSFGANVLTF
TRBV7-2	TRBJ1-5	CASTQGSNQPQHF
TRBV5-1	TRBJ1-2	CASSLEAGAYYGYTF
TRBV7-8	TRBJ2-2	CASNPSRDTGELFF
TRBV5-1	TRBJ1-5	CASSLGGAGNQPQHF
TRBV4-3	TRBJ2-7	CASSPTLSGRYEQYF
TRBV5-4	TRBJ2-3	CASSTGLAGGTTGTQYF
TRBV7-9	TRBJ1-5	CASSSGGQPQHF
TRBV7-9	TRBJ2-7	CASSLVAEQYF
TRBV6-5	TRBJ2-1	CASTFLPTGINEQFF
TRBV4-1	TRBJ2-2	CASSHLTGGGSGELFF
TRBV28	TRBJ1-4	CASGSLEKLFF
TRBV6-1	TRBJ1-5	CASKQGPTAQPQHF
TRBV7-2	TRBJ1-1	CASSAGFLGEAFF
TRBV4-3	TRBJ1-4	CASSQEGVTGEKLFF
TRBV5-6	TRBJ1-1	CASSLVDRGNTEAFF
TRBV7-2	TRBJ2-1	CASSRGQGSSYNEQFF
TRBV28	TRBJ2-5	CASSPFPRRGGQETQYF
TRBV20-1	TRBJ1-2	CSARKDHGYTF
TRBV29-1	TRBJ2-7	CSVDGTGGERGYEQYF
TRBV28	TRBJ1-4	CASSPARGSTNEKLFF
TRBV11-3	TRBJ2-7	CASSLGGNSYEQYF
TRBV5-1	TRBJ2-5	CASLIGDSVGETQYF
TRBV29-1	TRBJ1-1	CSVGQGLAEAFF
TRBV7-2	NA	CASSPGTGAYEQYF
TRBV11-3	TRBJ2-2	CASSLGTANTGELFF
TRBV2	TRBJ2-5	CAAGKGGGKTQYF
TRBV7-3	TRBJ2-2	CASRRQGNAGELFF
TRBV2	TRBJ1-3	CASSFGSGRSLNTIYF
TRBV15	TRBJ2-3	CATSRDRGTDTQYF
TRBV7-9	TRBJ2-1	CASLPSYSYNEQFF
TRBV7-2	TRBJ2-2	CASSPGPRRDTGELFF
TRBV5-6	TRBJ1-2	CASSLVDREGDGYTF
TRBV5-4	TRBJ2-5	CASSLRQGETQYF
TRBV11-3	TRBJ2-5	CASSFGERETQYF
TRBV4-2	TRBJ2-1	CASSQDGGTNNEQFF
TRBV6-1	TRBJ2-1	CASNPTSGSYNEQFF
TRBV2	TRBJ2-2	CASTLAGAVGELFF
TRBV7-9	TRBJ2-1	CASSLASGQPYNEQFF
TRBV5-6	TRBJ2-7	CASSLEGQGFYEQYF
TRBV10-3	TRBJ2-7	CAISGGDSYEQYF
TRBV18	TRBJ2-6	CASSHRISGANVLTF
TRBV7-9	TRBJ1-2	CASSQIAGWNGYTF
TRBV9	TRBJ1-2	CASSARGAGANYGYTF
TRBV9	TRBJ1-2	CASSPGTDPYGYTF
TRBV29-1	TRBJ2-5	CSVKQGGNLGQETQYF
TRBV5-1	TRBJ2-7	CASRSAGTYEQYF